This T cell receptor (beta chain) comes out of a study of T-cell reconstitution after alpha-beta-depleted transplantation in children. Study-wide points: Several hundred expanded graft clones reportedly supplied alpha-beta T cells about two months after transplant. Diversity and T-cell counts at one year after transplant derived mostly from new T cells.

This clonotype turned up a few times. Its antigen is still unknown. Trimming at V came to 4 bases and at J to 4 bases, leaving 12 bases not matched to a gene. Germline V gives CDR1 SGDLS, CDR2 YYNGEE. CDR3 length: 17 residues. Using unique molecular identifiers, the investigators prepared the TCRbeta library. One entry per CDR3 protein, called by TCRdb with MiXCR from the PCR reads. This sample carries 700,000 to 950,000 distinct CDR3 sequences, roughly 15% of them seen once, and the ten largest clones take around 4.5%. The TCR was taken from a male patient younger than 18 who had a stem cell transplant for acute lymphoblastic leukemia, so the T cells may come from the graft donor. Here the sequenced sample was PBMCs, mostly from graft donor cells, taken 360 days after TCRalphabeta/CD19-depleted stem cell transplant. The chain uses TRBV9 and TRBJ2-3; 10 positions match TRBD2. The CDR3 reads CASSPSSAGGPADTQYF. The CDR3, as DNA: TGTGCCAGCAGCCCGTCCTCAGCGGGAGGGCCCGCAGATACGCAGTATTTT.